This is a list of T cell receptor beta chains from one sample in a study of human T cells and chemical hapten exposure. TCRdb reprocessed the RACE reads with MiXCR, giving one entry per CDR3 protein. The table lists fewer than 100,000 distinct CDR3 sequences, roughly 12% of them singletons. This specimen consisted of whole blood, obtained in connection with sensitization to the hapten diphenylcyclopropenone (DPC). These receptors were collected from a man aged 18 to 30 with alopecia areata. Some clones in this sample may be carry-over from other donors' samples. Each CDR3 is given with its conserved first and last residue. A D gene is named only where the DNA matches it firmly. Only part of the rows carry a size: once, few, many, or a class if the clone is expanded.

CDR3: CASSLGDRETQYF
DNA: TGTGCCAGCAGCTTAGGGGATAGAGAGACCCAGTACTTC
J: TRBJ2-5
size: many
D: NA
V: TRBV11-3

CDR3: CASNGPGANVLTF
DNA: TGTGCCAGCAACGGTCCTGGGGCCAACGTCCTGACTTTC
J: TRBJ2-6
size: many
D: NA
V: TRBV28

CDR3: CASSFRLAGGHEQYF
DNA: TGTGCCAGCAGTTTCCGTCTAGCGGGGGGTCACGAGCAGTACTTC
J: TRBJ2-7
size: NA
D: TRBD2
V: TRBV28

CDR3: CASSTYRDGTEAFF
DNA: TGCGCCAGCAGCACCTACAGGGACGGGACTGAAGCTTTCTTT
J: TRBJ1-1
size: few
D: NA
V: TRBV5-1

CDR3: CASSSTAMGGRQFF
DNA: TGTGCCAGCAGCTCCACCGCTATGGGGGGGAGGCAGTTCTTC
J: TRBJ2-1
size: many
D: TRBD2
V: TRBV7-3

CDR3: CASSLTSATLQETQYF
DNA: TGTGCCAGCAGCCTGACTAGCGCCACTCTACAAGAGACCCAGTACTTC
J: TRBJ2-5
size: NA
D: TRBD2
V: TRBV5-5

CDR3: CASSLPGVNEQFF
DNA: TGTGCCAGCAGCCTCCCGGGGGTGAATGAGCAGTTCTTC
J: TRBJ2-1
size: NA
D: NA
V: TRBV7-9

CDR3: CASSYTAGQGLGEQYF
DNA: TGTGCCAGCAGTTATACCGCCGGACAGGGGTTGGGGGAGCAGTACTTC
J: TRBJ2-7
size: NA
D: TRBD1
V: TRBV6-5

CDR3: CATTGTDTDTQYF
DNA: TGTGCCACCACCGGGACAGACACAGATACGCAGTATTTT
J: TRBJ2-3
size: NA
D: TRBD1
V: TRBV2

CDR3: CASSLAGTAFTDTQYF
DNA: TGTGCCAGCAGCTTAGCTGGGACAGCTTTCACAGATACGCAGTATTTT
J: TRBJ2-3
size: many
D: TRBD1
V: TRBV13

CDR3: CASNYRGNTEAFF
DNA: TGTGCCAGCAACTACAGGGGTAACACTGAAGCTTTCTTT
J: TRBJ1-1
size: few
D: TRBD1
V: TRBV6-5

CDR3: CATSEGGGGTETQYF
DNA: TGTGCCACCAGTGAGGGGGGAGGGGGCACGGAGACCCAGTACTTC
J: TRBJ2-5
size: many
D: NA
V: TRBV24-1